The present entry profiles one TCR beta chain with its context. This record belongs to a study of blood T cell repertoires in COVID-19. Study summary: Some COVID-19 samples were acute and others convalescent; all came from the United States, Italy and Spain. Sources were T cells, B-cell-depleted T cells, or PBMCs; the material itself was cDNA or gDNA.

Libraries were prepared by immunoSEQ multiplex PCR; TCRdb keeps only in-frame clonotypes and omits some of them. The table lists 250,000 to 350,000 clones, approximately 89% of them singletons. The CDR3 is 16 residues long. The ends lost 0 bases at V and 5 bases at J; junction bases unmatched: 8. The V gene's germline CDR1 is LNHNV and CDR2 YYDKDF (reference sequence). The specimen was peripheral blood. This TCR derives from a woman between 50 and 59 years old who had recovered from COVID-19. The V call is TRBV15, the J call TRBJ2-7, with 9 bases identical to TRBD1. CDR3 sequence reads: CATSRDWEDRGDEQYF. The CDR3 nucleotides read TGTGCCACCAGCAGAGATTGGGAGGACAGGGGAGACGAGCAGTACTTC.